The sequence of this TCR beta chain was determined in a study of identical twins (TCRdb year 2016). In the study overall: The study deep-sequenced TCR alpha and beta repertoires from monozygotic twins, unrelated adults of various ages and cord blood to test whether fetal clonotypes persist. Replicate twin experiments were performed at different times using different library preparation protocols to rule out contamination. Broad study findings and their caveats: In monozygotic twins, recombination models systematically underestimated out-of-frame TCR alpha sharing, but the models matched the sharing seen between unrelated individuals. Because the same donors could not be followed over many years, the conclusions depended on cross-sectional statistical analysis. Compared with coincidental sharing between unrelated individuals, out-of-frame TCR alpha sequences shared between twins had an excess of sequences with low generation probability. Invariant T cells such as MAIT and iNKT could partly confound zero-insertion analyses, though diverse VJ usage argued against this for most clonotypes. The excess sharing between twins in beta out-of-frame sequences was weaker because fewer shared sequences reduced the signal-to-noise ratio. Fewer insertions were carried by abundant cord blood beta clonotypes, a similar but weaker trend appeared in young adult naive repertoires, and no such trend appeared in memory repertoires.

All donors were healthy Caucasians. The twin cohort comprised three pairs of female monozygotic twins, all aged roughly 18 to 29 years. CD4+ and CD8+ T cell populations were isolated with positive isolation kits from Invitrogen. From the germline V gene, CDR1 is SQVTM and CDR2 is ANQGSEA. V is reduced by 4 bases and J by 0 bases, leaving a spacing of 6 bases between them. Spanning cysteine to phenylalanine, the CDR3 consists of 12 amino acids. Of the read, only the CDR3 DNA is kept; its 36 bases are in frame from base 1. This clonotype was observed many times. It has no known antigen specificity. Base qualities are not provided; no much larger clone lies one nucleotide away. Libraries were made using 5' RACE. This sample was sequenced with an Illumina HiSeq 2000. Template switching introduced a universal primer binding site; the final cDNA contained a unique molecular identifier, enabling accurate counting of TCR cDNA molecules. Specific primers in the conserved constant-segment region were used to synthesize first-strand cDNA for the TCR alpha and beta chains. To control for contamination, every cDNA library was double barcoded, receiving both a SMART-Mk sample barcode and Illumina barcodes. Two successive PCR steps introduced TruSeq adapter sequences along with Illumina sample barcodes. TCR alpha and beta cDNA libraries were sequenced on the Illumina HiSeq platform with custom primers. Regarding the original processing steps: Unique molecular identifiers were extracted from raw reads with MiGEC, and CDR3 positions were determined with MiXCR. Recombination models were inferred per individual with the repgenHMM and IGoR tools using an EM algorithm. Shared clonotype analysis was performed with the tcR package in R, normalizing sharing by the product of cloneset sizes. Out-of-frame nonproductive sequences were analyzed to study raw recombination free of thymic and clonal selection effects. The public reads were quality trimmed at Q25 with fastp and then assembled into clones with MiXCR by TCRdb, keeping productive beta chains. Every distinct CDR3 protein forms one entry, paired with its most common genes and DNA. The V and J calls and clone size are TCRdb's, not the authors'. This sample gives about 530,000 distinct CDR3 sequences in total; 13% to 15% of them show up just once. The leading ten clones occupy roughly 0.44% of the sample.

In addition, the sample was reused for a study of yellow fever vaccine responses in identical twins. Reported in the second study: According to the authors, in identical twins the way T cells responded to vaccination appeared partly convergent and partly personalized. In the study, vaccine-responding T cell clones were precisely tracked in identical twins.

The chain is made from TRBV29-1 and TRBJ2-5; no D segment can be confidently identified. The sequence derives from a woman aged 18 to 35 in good health. Sequenced: CD4+ T cells sorted from blood. The CDR3 here reads CSVGQNQETQYF. The DNA sequence reads TGCAGCGTTGGTCAGAACCAAGAGACCCAGTACTTC. Outside the CDR3, residues come from the reference TRBV29-1 and TRBJ2-5 proteins, so the full variable domain is: SAVISQKPSRDICQRGTSLTIQCQVDSQVTMMFWYRQQPGQSLTLIATANQGSEATYESGFVIDKFPISRPNLTFSTLTVSNMSPEDSSIYLCSVGQNQETQYFGPGTRLLVL.